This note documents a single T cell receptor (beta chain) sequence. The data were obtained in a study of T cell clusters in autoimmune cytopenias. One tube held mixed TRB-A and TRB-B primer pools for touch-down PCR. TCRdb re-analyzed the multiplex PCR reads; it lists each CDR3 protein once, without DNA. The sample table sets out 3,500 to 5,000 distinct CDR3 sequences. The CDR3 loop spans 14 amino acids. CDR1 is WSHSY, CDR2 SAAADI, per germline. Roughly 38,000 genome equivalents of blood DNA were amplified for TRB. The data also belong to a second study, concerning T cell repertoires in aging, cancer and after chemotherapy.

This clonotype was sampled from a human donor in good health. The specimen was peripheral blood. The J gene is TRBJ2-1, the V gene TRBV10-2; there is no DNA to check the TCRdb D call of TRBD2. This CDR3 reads CASTLDSTFNEQFF.